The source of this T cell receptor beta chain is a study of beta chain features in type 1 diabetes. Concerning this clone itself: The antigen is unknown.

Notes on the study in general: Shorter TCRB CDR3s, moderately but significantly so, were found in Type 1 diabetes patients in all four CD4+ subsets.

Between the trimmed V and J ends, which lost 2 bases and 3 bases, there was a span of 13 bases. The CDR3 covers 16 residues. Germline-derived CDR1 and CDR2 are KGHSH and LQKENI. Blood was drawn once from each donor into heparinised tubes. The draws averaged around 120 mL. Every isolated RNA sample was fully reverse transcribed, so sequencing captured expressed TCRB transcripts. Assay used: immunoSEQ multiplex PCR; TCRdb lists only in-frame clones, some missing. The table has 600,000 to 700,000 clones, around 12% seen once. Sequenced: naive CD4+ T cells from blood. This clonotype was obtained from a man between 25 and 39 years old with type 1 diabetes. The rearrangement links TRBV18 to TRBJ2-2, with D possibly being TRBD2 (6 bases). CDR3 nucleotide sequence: TGTGCCAGCTCACCAATTCCAGCGGGTGACACCGGGGAGCTGTTTTTT. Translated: CASSPIPAGDTGELFF.